The 30 T cell receptor beta chains given below trace back to one sample, sequenced in a study of blood T cell repertoires in COVID-19. Repertoires were generated with immunoSEQ multiplex PCR, while TCRdb's copy carries only in-frame clones and drops some. The sample yields some 400,000 clones, approximately 92% seen once. Source material: PBMCs or T cells enriched from blood (not recorded which). Receptors originate from a young man who had recovered from COVID-19.

The chain joins TRBV5-5 to TRBJ2-2; possibly TRBD1 for D (6 bases). The germline V gene encodes CDR1 SGHKS and CDR2 YYEKEE (reference sequence). This CDR3 has 14 residues. The V end was cut by 5 bases, the J end by 1 base, with 9 bases between. The CDR3 sequence is CASRTGQNTGELFF. CDR3 coding DNA: TGTGCCAGCAGAACGGGACAGAACACCGGGGAGCTGTTTTTT.

This clone showed up just once. This rearrangement joins TRBV30 to TRBJ1-5; D is unresolved. The germline CDR1 and CDR2 sequences are GTSNPN and SVGIG (reference sequence). The ends were cut back, 2 bases at V and 3 bases at J, with 11 bases in the middle. The CDR3 sequence is 14 residues long. In DNA, the CDR3 is TGTGCCTGGAGTATCAGGCAGACCAATCAGCCCCAGCATTTT. Protein sequence: CAWSIRQTNQPQHF.

This chain uses TRBV25-1 with TRBJ2-7; 7 positions agree with TRBD1. Looked up from germline, CDR1 is MGHDK and CDR2 is SYGVNS. The CDR3 loop spans 16 amino acids. J was trimmed by 0 bases and V by 4 bases; bases with no gene match: 9. The DNA of the CDR3 is TGTGCCAGCAGTGGAGTAGGCAGGGGGAACTCCTACGAGCAGTACTTC. This codes for CASSGVGRGNSYEQYF.

The gene calls are TRBV3-1 (or the pseudogene TRBV3-2) and TRBJ2-1; D may be TRBD1 (5 bases). There are 14 residues in the CDR3. The germline gives CDR1 LGHDT, CDR2 YNNKEL (reference sequence). The V end lost 1 base, the J end lost 10 bases, and 14 bases lay between the germline ends. CDR3 nucleotides: TGTGCCAGCAGCCAAGCAGGGTGGGTTGAGGAGCAGTTCTTC. Protein sequence: CASSQAGWVEEQFF.

The genes are TRBV7-3 and TRBJ1-3; D is ambiguous. Per the germline V gene, CDR1 is SGHTA and CDR2 is FQGTGA. The CDR3 length is 13 residues. Trimming stripped 7 bases from V and 8 bases from J, with 15 bases between. The CDR3 DNA sequence: TGTGCCAGCACCGAGTCCCTCGGAGACACCATATATTTT. Protein sequence: CASTESLGDTIYF.

This clone appeared once. This rearrangement joins TRBV7-9 to TRBJ2-3, with 9 bases fitting TRBD2. There are 17 residues in the CDR3. The V and J ends lost 1 base and 1 base, in that order; junction bases with no gene match: 6. Germline-derived CDR1 and CDR2 are SEHNR and FQNEAQ (reference sequence). CDR3 loop: CASSLDDSGGRTDTQYF. In nucleotides, the CDR3 is TGTGCCAGCAGCTTAGATGATAGCGGGGGCCGCACAGATACGCAGTATTTT. The full variable domain, its missing parts supplied by reference TRBV7-9 and TRBJ2-3, is DTGVSQNPRHKITKRGQNVTFRCDPISEHNRLYWYRQTLGQGPEFLTYFQNEAQLEKSRLLSDRFSAERPKGSFSTLEIQRTEQGDSAMYLCASSLDDSGGRTDTQYFGPGTRLTVL.

The chain combines TRBV6-5 with TRBJ2-3; D is possibly TRBD2 (5 bases). The CDR3 spans 15 residues. Deletions cut 0 bases from V and 8 bases from J, with 15 bases between. The V gene's germline CDR1 is MNHEY and CDR2 SVGAGI. The CDR3 sequence is CASSYSFEVSGTQYF. CDR3 DNA sequence: TGTGCCAGCAGTTACTCTTTCGAGGTCAGCGGTACGCAGTATTTT.

This rearrangement joins TRBV10-3 to TRBJ1-1, with TRBD1 matching over 8 bases. Germline CDR1 ENHRY, CDR2 SYGVKD. V trimming: 2 bases; J trimming: 10 bases; junction bases outside the gene matches: 9. The CDR3 covers 14 residues. For the CDR3, the DNA is TGTGCCATCAGTGAGCGAAGCGGACAGGGCGCAGCTTTCTTT. This codes for CAISERSGQGAAFF.

There are a few counts of this clone. The rearrangement links TRBV5-1 to TRBJ2-2; possibly TRBD2 for D (5 bases). Trimming removed 6 bases at V and 4 bases at J, with 13 bases between. CDR1 is SGHRS and CDR2 is YFSETQ in the germline V gene. The length of the CDR3 is 14 residues. The CDR3 region is CASKDSRGTGELFF. CDR3 nucleotide sequence: TGCGCCAGCAAGGACTCCCGGGGCACCGGGGAGCTGTTTTTT.

The J gene is TRBJ2-7, the V gene TRBV19, with 7 bases fitting TRBD1. The V segment lost 1 base and the J segment 2 bases; nucleotides outside the gene matches: 5. The germline V gene encodes CDR1 LNHDA and CDR2 SQIVND (reference sequence). The CDR3 is 15 residues long. CDR3 region: CASSIARDSAYEQYF. CDR3 bases: TGTGCCAGTAGTATAGCCCGGGACAGCGCCTACGAGCAGTACTTC.

The rearrangement links TRBV29-1 to TRBJ1-4, with D unclear. V lost 5 bases, J lost 10 bases, and 14 bases lay in between. CDR1 and CDR2 from the germline V gene are SQVTM and ANQGSEA. The CDR3 loop spans 12 amino acids. In DNA, the CDR3 is TGCAGCGTTAAAAGTTCAGAGGGAAAACTGTTTTTT. Amino acids: CSVKSSEGKLFF.

The chain is built from TRBV28 and TRBJ2-1; 11 nucleotides align to TRBD2. The J segment lost 3 bases and the V segment lost 4 bases, leaving 5 bases of the junction unmatched. CDR3 length: 16 residues. Germline assignment: CDR1 MDHEN and CDR2 SYDVKM. In DNA form, the CDR3 reads TGTGCCAGCAGTTCCGCCGGGACTAGCGGCTACAATGAGCAGTTCTTC. Protein product: CASSSAGTSGYNEQFF.

V is TRBV7-2 and J is TRBJ1-4; possibly TRBD1 for D (5 bases). The germline gives CDR1 SGHTA, CDR2 FQGNSA. The CDR3 consists of 16 residues. V dropped 2 bases and J dropped 5 bases, with 15 bases sitting between them. The CDR3 loop is CASSLSSTVGNEKLFF. DNA for the CDR3: TGTGCCAGCAGCTTAAGCTCGACAGTGGGCAATGAAAAACTGTTTTTT.

This chain uses TRBV12-5 with TRBJ1-1; the D gene is possibly TRBD1 (6 bases). From germline, CDR1 is LGHNT and CDR2 FRNRAP. Deletions cut 3 bases from V and 3 bases from J, with 11 bases between. The CDR3 has 14 residues. CDR3 region: CASGFQGTDTEAFF. The CDR3 DNA is TGTGCTAGTGGTTTTCAGGGGACGGACACTGAAGCTTTCTTT.

The genes are TRBV7-9 and TRBJ2-7; 10 bases fit TRBD1. This CDR3 has 15 amino acids. The ends lost 5 bases at V and 4 bases at J; junction bases unmatched: 8. Germline assignment: CDR1 SEHNR and CDR2 FQNEAQ (reference sequence). CDR3 sequence reads: CASSPARDRGYEQYF. CDR3 in DNA: TGTGCCAGCAGCCCCGCTCGGGACAGGGGTTACGAGCAGTACTTC.

The chain is built from TRBV20-1 and TRBJ1-2; TRBD1 agrees at 7 bases. Germline CDR1 is DFQATT and CDR2 is SNEGSKA (reference sequence). V was pared by 3 bases and J by 5 bases, with 21 bases of the junction left unmatched. The length of the CDR3 is 18 residues. Here the CDR3 DNA reads TGCAGTGCTAGTAATGTCCGGACAGGCTTCGAACAGGGATATGGCTACACCTTC. It codes for CSASNVRTGFEQGYGYTF.

This chain joins TRBV6-4 and TRBJ2-3, with 7 bases lining up with TRBD1. Trimming at V came to 8 bases and at J to 4 bases, leaving 9 bases not matched to a gene. This CDR3 is built from 14 residues. Germline V gene sequence: CDR1 MRHNA, CDR2 SNTAGT. In nucleotides, the CDR3 is TGTGCCAGCTTCAATAGGGGGCGCGCAGATACGCAGTATTTT. Its protein product is CASFNRGRADTQYF.

The chain employs TRBV5-4 and TRBJ2-2, with 7 bases identical to TRBD1. Germline V lookup: CDR1 SGHNT, CDR2 YYREEE (reference sequence). The CDR3 covers 14 residues. Unmatched junction bases numbered 3, after V lost 0 bases and J lost 7 bases. The CDR3 is CASSLGRGFGELFF. Here the CDR3 DNA reads TGTGCCAGCAGCTTGGGCAGGGGGTTCGGGGAGCTGTTTTTT. The whole variable domain, remainder taken from reference TRBV5-4 and TRBJ2-2, is ETGVTQSPTHLIKTRGQQVTLRCSSQSGHNTVSWYQQALGQGPQFIFQYYREEENGRGNFPPRFSGLQFPNYSSELNVNALELDDSALYLCASSLGRGFGELFFGEGSRLTVL.

This rearrangement joins TRBV29-1 to TRBJ2-1; TRBD2 aligns across 7 bases. Germline CDR1 is SQVTM and CDR2 is ANQGSEA. After removal of 5 bases from V and 6 bases from J, the junction contained 7 bases not matched to a gene. CDR3 length equals 13 residues. The CDR3 sequence: CSVPLRGSNEQFF. CDR3 DNA sequence: TGCAGCGTTCCGCTGCGGGGGTCCAATGAGCAGTTCTTC.

V and J are TRBV29-1 and TRBJ2-1; 9 bases match TRBD2. Trimming cost V 7 bases and J 5 bases; bases outside gene matches: 9. The germline gives CDR1 SQVTM, CDR2 ANQGSEA. This CDR3 has 14 amino acids. The CDR3 loop reads CSAKGTSLHNEQFF. The CDR3 DNA reads as TGCAGCGCAAAGGGGACTAGCCTTCACAATGAGCAGTTCTTC.

The chain uses TRBV27 and TRBJ2-7, with D possibly being TRBD2 (5 bases). The CDR3 consists of 16 residues. Trimming stripped 6 bases from V and 3 bases from J, with 21 bases between. The germline V gene encodes CDR1 MNHEY and CDR2 SMNVEV (reference sequence). CDR3 nucleotide sequence: TGTGCCAGCAGGTCAAAGTCCGGGGTAGGACTCTACGAGCAGTACTTC. This gives the protein CASRSKSGVGLYEQYF.

Details on this clone: The same CDR3 can be traced to other DNA sequences in this sample. The V gene is TRBV27, the J gene TRBJ2-1, with 13 bases fitting TRBD2. The CDR3 runs 15 residues. V dropped 2 bases and J dropped 5; count of bases not matched to a gene: 0. Germline loops: CDR1 MNHEY, CDR2 SMNVEV (reference sequence). CDR3 residues: CASSLGTSGNNEQFF. CDR3 DNA sequence: TGTGCCAGCAGTTTAGGGACTAGCGGGAACAATGAGCAGTTCTTC.

This chain links TRBV19 with TRBJ2-1; D is undetermined. Trimming took off 3 bases at V and 0 bases at J, with 21 bases between the two ends. CDR3 length: 19 amino acids. Germline V gene data show CDR1 as LNHDA and CDR2 as SQIVND (reference sequence). The CDR3 is CASSIPLLISGGSYNEQFF. CDR3 in DNA: TGTGCCAGTAGTATTCCCCTCTTGATATCAGGTGGCTCCTACAATGAGCAGTTCTTC.

This chain connects TRBV30 to TRBJ1-5; 9 nucleotides match TRBD1. CDR3 length: 15 residues. Germline lookup yields CDR1 GTSNPN and CDR2 SVGIG (reference sequence). The ends lost 1 base at V and 1 base at J; junction bases unmatched: 2. CDR3 sequence (DNA): TGTGCCTGGAGTGAACAGGGGGCGAGCAATCAGCCCCAGCATTTT. This translates into CAWSEQGASNQPQHF.

The V gene is TRBV18, the J gene TRBJ1-3; 7 bases are a match to TRBD1. This CDR3 has 20 amino acids. V shed 1 base, J shed 0 bases, and the junction held 15 bases outside the gene matches. The germline V gene encodes CDR1 KGHSH and CDR2 LQKENI. CDR3 region: CASSPLFTTGKVSSGNTIYF. The DNA of the CDR3 is TGTGCCAGCTCACCACTTTTCACGACAGGGAAGGTTTCCTCTGGAAACACCATATATTTT.

The V gene is TRBV19, the J gene TRBJ1-2; D remains unclear. The CDR3 is 14 amino acids. Trimming stripped 3 bases from V and 3 bases from J, with 11 bases between. CDR1 is LNHDA and CDR2 is SQIVND in the germline V gene (reference sequence). Here the CDR3 reads CASSISLEDYGYTF. CDR3 in DNA: TGTGCCAGTAGTATTTCCCTCGAGGACTATGGCTACACCTTC.

In its sample, this clone was seen once. The chain joins TRBV27 to TRBJ1-6; 8 bases align to TRBD1. CDR3 size: 14 residues. The V gene's germline CDR1 is MNHEY and CDR2 SMNVEV (reference sequence). Trimming cost V 4 bases and J 9 bases; bases outside gene matches: 5. The CDR3: CASSWTGRTSPLHF. The CDR3 coding sequence is TGTGCCAGCAGTTGGACAGGGAGGACTTCACCCCTCCACTTT.

The chain joins TRBV27 to TRBJ2-3, with D possibly being TRBD2 (6 bases). V was cut by 2 bases and J by 6 bases, with 15 bases left in between. The CDR3 is made up of 15 amino acids. The germline V gene has CDR1 MNHEY and CDR2 SMNVEV (reference sequence). CDR3 residues: CASSLRVLGGDTQYF. CDR3 in DNA: TGTGCCAGCAGTTTAAGGGTATTAGGAGGGGATACGCAGTATTTT.

The chain links TRBV18 to TRBJ2-3, with 8 bases lining up with TRBD1. Germline-derived CDR1 and CDR2 are KGHSH and LQKENI. V was pared by 3 bases and J by 0 bases, with 11 bases of the junction left unmatched. CDR3 size: 18 residues. The CDR3 region has the DNA TGTGCCAGCTCACCTCTCCCATTGACAGGGGCTAGCACAGATACGCAGTATTTT. Protein sequence: CASSPLPLTGASTDTQYF.

V and J are TRBV10-1 and TRBJ1-1, with unresolved D. With 2 bases removed from V and 10 bases from J, the gap between germline ends came to 14 bases. Germline CDR1 is WNHNN and CDR2 is SYGVQD (reference sequence). There are 13 residues in the CDR3. This chain's CDR3 is CASSENGPRGAFF. The CDR3, as DNA: TGCGCCAGCAGTGAGAATGGTCCCCGCGGAGCTTTCTTT.